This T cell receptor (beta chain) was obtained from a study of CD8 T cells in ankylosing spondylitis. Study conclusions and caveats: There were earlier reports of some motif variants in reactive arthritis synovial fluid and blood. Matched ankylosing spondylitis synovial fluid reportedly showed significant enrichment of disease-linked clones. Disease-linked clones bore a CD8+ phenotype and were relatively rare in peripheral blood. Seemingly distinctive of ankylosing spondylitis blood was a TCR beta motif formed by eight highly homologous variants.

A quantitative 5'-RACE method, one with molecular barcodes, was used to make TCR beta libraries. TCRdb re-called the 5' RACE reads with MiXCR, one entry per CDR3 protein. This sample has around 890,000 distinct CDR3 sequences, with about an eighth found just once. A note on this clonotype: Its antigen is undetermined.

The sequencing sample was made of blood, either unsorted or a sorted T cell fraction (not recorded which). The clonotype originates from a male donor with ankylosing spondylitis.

Here the CDR3 DNA reads TGCAGTCCCTGGGGGGGCCTTGGGTATGGCTACACCTTC. As protein: CSPWGGLGYGYTF. The chain has TRBV20-1 and TRBJ1-2; possibly TRBD1 for D (6 bases). The V end lost 8 bases, the J end lost 5 bases, and 18 bases lay between the germline ends. The CDR3 runs 13 residues. The germline V gene has CDR1 DFQATT and CDR2 SNEGSKA (reference sequence).